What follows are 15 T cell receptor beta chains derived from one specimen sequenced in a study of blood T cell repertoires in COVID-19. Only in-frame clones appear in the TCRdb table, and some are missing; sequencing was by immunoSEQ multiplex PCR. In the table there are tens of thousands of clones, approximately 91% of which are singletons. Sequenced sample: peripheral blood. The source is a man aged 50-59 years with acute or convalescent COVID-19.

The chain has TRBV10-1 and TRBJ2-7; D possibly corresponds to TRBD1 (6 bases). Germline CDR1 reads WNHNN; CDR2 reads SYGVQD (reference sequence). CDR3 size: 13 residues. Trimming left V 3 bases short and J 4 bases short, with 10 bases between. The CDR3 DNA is TGCGCCAGCAGTGACGGGACATTATACGAGCAGTACTTC. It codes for CASSDGTLYEQYF.

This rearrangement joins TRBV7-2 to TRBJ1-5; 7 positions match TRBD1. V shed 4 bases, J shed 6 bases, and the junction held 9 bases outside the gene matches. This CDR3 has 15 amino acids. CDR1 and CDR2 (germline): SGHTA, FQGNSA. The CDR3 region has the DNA TGTGCCAGCAGCTACTTCACAGGGGTAGGTCAGCCCCAGCATTTT. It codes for CASSYFTGVGQPQHF.

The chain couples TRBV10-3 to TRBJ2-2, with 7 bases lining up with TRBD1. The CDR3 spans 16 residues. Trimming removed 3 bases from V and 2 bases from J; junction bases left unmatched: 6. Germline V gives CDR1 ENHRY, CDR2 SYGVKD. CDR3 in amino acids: CAISDRQGRNTGELFF. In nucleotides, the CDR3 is TGTGCCATCAGTGACCGACAGGGACGAAACACCGGGGAGCTGTTTTTT.

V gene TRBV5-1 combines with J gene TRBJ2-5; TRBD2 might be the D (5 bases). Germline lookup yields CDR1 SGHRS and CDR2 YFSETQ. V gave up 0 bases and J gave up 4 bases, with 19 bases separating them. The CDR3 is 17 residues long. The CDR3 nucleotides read TGCGCCAGCAGCTTGGGAGTCTCGGGGAATTTTGCAGAGACCCAGTACTTC. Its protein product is CASSLGVSGNFAETQYF.

CDR3 bases: TGTGCCTGGAGTATGAGGGACAATCAGCCCCAGCATTTT. Its protein is CAWSMRDNQPQHF. The chain couples TRBV30 to TRBJ1-5; D remains unclear. Germline lookup yields CDR1 GTSNPN and CDR2 SVGIG (reference sequence). V was shortened by 2 bases and J by 3 bases, with 8 bases between the two germline ends. This CDR3 contains 13 residues.

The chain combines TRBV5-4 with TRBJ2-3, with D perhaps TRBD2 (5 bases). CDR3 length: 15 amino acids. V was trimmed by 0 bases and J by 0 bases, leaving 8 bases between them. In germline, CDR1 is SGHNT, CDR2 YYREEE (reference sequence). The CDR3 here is CASSLGWTSTDTQYF. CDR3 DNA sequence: TGTGCCAGCAGCTTGGGTTGGACTAGCACAGATACGCAGTATTTT.

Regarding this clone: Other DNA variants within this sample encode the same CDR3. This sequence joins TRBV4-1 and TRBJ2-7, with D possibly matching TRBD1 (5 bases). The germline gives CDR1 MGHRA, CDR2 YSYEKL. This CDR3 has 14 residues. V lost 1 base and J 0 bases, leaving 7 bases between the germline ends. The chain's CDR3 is CASSQGQGSYEQYF. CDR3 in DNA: TGCGCCAGCAGCCAAGGCCAGGGCTCCTACGAGCAGTACTTC.

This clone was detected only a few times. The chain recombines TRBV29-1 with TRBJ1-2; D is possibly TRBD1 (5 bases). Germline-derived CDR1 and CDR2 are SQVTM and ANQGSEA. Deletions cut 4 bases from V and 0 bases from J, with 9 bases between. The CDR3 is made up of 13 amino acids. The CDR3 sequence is CSVVLGANYGYTF. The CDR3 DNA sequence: TGCAGCGTTGTCCTAGGGGCTAACTATGGCTACACCTTC.

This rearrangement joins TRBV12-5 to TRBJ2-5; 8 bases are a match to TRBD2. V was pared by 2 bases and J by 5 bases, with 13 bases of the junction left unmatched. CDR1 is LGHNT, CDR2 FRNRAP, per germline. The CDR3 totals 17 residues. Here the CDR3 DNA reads TGTGCTAGTGGTTTGCTACTCGGGGGGGCCGTTGGGGAGACCCAGTACTTC. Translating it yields CASGLLLGGAVGETQYF. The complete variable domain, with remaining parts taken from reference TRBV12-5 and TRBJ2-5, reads DARVTQTPRHKVTEMGQEVTMRCQPILGHNTVFWYRQTMMQGLELLAYFRNRAPLDDSGMPKDRFSAEMPDATLATLKIQPSEPRDSAVYFCASGLLLGGAVGETQYFGPGTRLLVL.

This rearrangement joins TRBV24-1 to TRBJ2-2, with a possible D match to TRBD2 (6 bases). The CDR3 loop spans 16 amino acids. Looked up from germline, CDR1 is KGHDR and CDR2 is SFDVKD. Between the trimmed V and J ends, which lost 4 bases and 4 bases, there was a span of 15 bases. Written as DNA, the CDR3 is TGTGCCACCAGTGACCAAACTAGCTTTGGCACCGGGGAGCTGTTTTTT. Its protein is CATSDQTSFGTGELFF.

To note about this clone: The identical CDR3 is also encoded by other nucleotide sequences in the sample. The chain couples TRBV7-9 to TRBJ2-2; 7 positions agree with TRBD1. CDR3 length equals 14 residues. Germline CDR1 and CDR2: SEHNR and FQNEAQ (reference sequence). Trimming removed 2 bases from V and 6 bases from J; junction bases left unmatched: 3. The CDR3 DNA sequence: TGTGCCAGCAGCTTACTGCAGGGGGCCGGGGAGCTGTTTTTT. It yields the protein CASSLLQGAGELFF.

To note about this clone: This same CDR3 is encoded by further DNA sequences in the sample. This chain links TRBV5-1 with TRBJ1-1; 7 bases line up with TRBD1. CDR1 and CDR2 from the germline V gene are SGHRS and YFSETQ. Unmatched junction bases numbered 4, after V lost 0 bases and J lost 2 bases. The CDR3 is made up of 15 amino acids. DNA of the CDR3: TGCGCCAGCAGCTTGGGCGGGACAGTCAACACTGAAGCTTTCTTT. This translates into CASSLGGTVNTEAFF.

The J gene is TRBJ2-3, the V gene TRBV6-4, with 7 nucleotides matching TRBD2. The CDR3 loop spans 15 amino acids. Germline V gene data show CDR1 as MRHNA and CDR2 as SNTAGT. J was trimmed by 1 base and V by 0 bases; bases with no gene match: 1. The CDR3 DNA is TGTGCCAGCAGTGACTCAAGCGGGGGCACAGATACGCAGTATTTT. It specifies CASSDSSGGTDTQYF.

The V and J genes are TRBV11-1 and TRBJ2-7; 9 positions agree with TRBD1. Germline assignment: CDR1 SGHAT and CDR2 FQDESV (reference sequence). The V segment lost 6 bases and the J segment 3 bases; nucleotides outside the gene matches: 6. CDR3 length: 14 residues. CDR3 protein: CASRQDRGNYEQYF. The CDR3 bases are TGTGCCAGCAGACAGGACAGGGGCAACTACGAGCAGTACTTC.

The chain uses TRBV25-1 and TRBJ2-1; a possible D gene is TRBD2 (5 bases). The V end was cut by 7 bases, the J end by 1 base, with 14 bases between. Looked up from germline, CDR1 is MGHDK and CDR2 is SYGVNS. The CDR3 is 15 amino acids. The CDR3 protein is CASKSRGTSYNEQFF. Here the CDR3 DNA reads TGTGCCAGCAAAAGCCGGGGAACTTCCTACAATGAGCAGTTCTTC.